This is a list of T cell receptor beta chains from one sample in a study of T-cell reconstitution after alpha-beta-depleted transplantation in children. TCRdb re-derived calls from the PCR reads in MiXCR, one entry per CDR3 protein. The table includes some 200,000 distinct CDR3 sequences, approximately 8.4% detected once. Sample: PBMCs, mostly from graft donor cells, taken 360 days after TCRalphabeta/CD19-depleted stem cell transplant. The source of these receptors is a male patient under 10 years old who had a stem cell transplant for acute myeloid leukemia, so the T cells may come from the graft donor. Both conserved end residues are trimmed from each CDR3.

TRBV5-1	TRBJ2-1	ASSFAGQGNYNEQF
TRBV6-2/TRBV6-3	TRBJ2-7	ASSPTGTGGLILLSSYEQY
TRBV20-1	TRBJ2-7	SALEPSSYEQY
TRBV12-3/TRBV12-4	TRBJ2-1	ASLGDEQF
TRBV7-2	TRBJ2-7	ASSSGLAGGYEQY
TRBV7-2	TRBJ1-3	ASSLAGPLSGNTIY
TRBV7-3	TRBJ2-3	ASSLMGTPQY
TRBV27	TRBJ2-7	ASSPTGGNEQY
TRBV11-2	TRBJ2-6	ASSGWLGSGANVLT
TRBV5-1	TRBJ2-7	ASSLGLAYYEQY
TRBV5-1	TRBJ1-2	ASTPNPGTYGYT
TRBV12-3/TRBV12-4	TRBJ1-5	ASSLAGGGNQPQH
TRBV5-8	TRBJ1-5	ASSPFPPGQGDQPQH
TRBV20-1	TRBJ1-1	SAPNRYEAF
TRBV11-2	TRBJ2-1	ASSIYPGQGLHNEQF
TRBV29-1	TRBJ2-2	SVWDRGGNTGELF
TRBV20-1	TRBJ2-3	SARDSERLPHTDTQY
TRBV4-2	TRBJ2-7	ASSQTPRGQNEQY
TRBV20-1	TRBJ1-1	SADRGRPNTEAF
TRBV5-1	TRBJ2-7	ASSSRDSSYEQY
TRBV20-1	TRBJ1-5	SARAGTPEEPQH
TRBV10-3	TRBJ2-7	AISLQPPDRPPSYEQY
TRBV6-2/TRBV6-3	TRBJ2-7	ASSYSSRGREQY
TRBV6-2/TRBV6-3	TRBJ1-5	ASSRRERNQPQH
TRBV7-8	TRBJ2-1	ASSLKRTGGPYNEQF
TRBV7-3	TRBJ2-2	ASSGGLQNTGELF
TRBV20-1	TRBJ1-5	SALGQGNQPQH
TRBV12-3/TRBV12-4	TRBJ2-2	ASSFTGDSRPEELF